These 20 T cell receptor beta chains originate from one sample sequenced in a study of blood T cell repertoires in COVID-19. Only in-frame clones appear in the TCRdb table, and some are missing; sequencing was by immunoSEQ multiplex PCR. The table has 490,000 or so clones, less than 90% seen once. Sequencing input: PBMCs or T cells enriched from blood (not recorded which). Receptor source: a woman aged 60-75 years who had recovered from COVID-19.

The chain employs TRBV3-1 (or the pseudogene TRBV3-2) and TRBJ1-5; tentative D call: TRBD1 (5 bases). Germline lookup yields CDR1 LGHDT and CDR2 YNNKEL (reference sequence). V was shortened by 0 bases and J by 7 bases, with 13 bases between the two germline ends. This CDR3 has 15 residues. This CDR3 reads CASSQDSGGGQPQHF. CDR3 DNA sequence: TGTGCCAGCAGCCAAGATAGCGGGGGGGGACAGCCCCAGCATTTT.

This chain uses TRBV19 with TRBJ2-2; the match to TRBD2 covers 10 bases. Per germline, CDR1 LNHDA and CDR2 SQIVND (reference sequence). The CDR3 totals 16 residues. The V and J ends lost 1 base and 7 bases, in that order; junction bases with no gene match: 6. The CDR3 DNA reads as TGTGCCAGTAGTATAGGAAGCGGGGGGGATCGCGGGGAGCTGTTTTTT. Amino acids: CASSIGSGGDRGELFF.

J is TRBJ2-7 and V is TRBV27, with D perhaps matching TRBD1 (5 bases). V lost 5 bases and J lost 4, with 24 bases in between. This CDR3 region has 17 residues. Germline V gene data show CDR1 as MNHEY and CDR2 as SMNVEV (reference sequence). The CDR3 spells CASSLLGPTDGFYEQYF. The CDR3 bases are TGTGCCAGCAGTCTACTGGGGCCGACGGACGGGTTTTACGAGCAGTACTTC.

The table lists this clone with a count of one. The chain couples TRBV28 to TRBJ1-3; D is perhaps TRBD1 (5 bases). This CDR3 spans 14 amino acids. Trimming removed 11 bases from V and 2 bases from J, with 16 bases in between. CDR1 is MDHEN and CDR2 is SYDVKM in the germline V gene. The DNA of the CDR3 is TGTGCCGCCGGGGACCGGGGGGCTGGAAACACCATATATTTT. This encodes CAAGDRGAGNTIYF.

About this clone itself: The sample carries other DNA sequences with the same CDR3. The chain's CDR3 is CASSWTGSDNQPQHF. For the CDR3, the DNA is TGCGCCAGCAGCTGGACAGGAAGCGATAATCAGCCCCAGCATTTT. The rearrangement links TRBV5-1 to TRBJ1-5; TRBD1 aligns across 7 bases. From germline, CDR1 is SGHRS and CDR2 YFSETQ. Trimming cost V 3 bases and J 4 bases; bases outside gene matches: 7. The CDR3 totals 15 residues.

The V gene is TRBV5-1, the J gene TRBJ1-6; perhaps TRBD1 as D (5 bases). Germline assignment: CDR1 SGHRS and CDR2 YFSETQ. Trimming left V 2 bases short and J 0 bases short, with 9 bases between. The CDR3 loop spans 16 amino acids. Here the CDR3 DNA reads TGCGCCAGCAGCTTAAGGGGAAGCTCCTATAATTCACCCCTCCACTTT. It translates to CASSLRGSSYNSPLHF.

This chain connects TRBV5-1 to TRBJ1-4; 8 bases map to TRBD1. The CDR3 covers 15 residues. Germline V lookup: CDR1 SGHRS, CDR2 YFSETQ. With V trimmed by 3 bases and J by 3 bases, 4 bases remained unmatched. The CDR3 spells CASSWTGSANEKLFF. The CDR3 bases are TGCGCCAGCAGCTGGACAGGGAGCGCTAATGAAAAACTGTTTTTT.

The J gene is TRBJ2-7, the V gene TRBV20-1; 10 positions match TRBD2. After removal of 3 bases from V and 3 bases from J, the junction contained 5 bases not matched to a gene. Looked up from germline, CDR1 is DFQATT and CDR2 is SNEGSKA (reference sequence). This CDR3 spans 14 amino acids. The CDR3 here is CSASPWTSGYEQYF. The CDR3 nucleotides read TGCAGTGCTAGTCCATGGACTAGCGGCTACGAGCAGTACTTC.

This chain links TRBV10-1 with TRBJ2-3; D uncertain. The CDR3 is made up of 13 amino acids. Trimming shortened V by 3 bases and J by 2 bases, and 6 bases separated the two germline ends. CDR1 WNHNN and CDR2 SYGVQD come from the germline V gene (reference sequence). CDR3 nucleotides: TGCGCCAGCAGTGATAGCTCCACAGATACGCAGTATTTT. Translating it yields CASSDSSTDTQYF.

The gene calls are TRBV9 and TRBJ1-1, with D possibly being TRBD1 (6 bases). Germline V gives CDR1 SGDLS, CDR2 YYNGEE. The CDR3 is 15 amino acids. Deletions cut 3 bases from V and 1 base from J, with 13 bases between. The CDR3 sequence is CASSADRRRNTEAFF. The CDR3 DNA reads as TGTGCCAGCAGCGCTGACAGGAGGAGGAACACTGAAGCTTTCTTT.

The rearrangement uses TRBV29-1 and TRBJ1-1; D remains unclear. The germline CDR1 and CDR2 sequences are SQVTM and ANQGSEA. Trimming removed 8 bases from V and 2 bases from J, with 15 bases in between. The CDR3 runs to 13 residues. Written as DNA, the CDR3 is TGCAGCCTGACGCCCGGGGTCAACACTGAAGCTTTCTTT. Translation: CSLTPGVNTEAFF. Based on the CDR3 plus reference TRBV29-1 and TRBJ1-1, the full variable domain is SAVISQKPSRDICQRGTSLTIQCQVDSQVTMMFWYRQQPGQSLTLIATANQGSEATYESGFVIDKFPISRPNLTFSTLTVSNMSPEDSSIYLCSLTPGVNTEAFFGQGTRLTVV.

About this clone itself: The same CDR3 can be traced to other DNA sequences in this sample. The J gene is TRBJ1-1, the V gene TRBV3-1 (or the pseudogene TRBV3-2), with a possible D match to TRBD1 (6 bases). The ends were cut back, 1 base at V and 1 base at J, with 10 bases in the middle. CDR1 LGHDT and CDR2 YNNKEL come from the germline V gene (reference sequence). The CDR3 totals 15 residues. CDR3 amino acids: CASSQAGTKNTEAFF. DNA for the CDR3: TGTGCCAGCAGCCAAGCCGGGACAAAGAACACTGAAGCTTTCTTT.

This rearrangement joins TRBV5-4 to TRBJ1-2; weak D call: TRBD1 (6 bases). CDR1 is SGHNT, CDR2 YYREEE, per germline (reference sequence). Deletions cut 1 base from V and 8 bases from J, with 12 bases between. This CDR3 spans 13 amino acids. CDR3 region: CASSLQGTKGYTF. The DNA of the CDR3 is TGTGCCAGCAGCTTGCAGGGGACGAAAGGCTACACCTTC.

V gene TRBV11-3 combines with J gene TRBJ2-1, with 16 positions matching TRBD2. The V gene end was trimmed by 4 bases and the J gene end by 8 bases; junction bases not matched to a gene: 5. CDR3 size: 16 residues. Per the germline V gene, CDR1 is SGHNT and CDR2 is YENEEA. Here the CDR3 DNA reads TGTGCCAGCAGCTCCGGGACTAGCGGGGGGGCGGATGAGCAGTTCTTC. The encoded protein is CASSSGTSGGADEQFF. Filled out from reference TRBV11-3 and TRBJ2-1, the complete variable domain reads EAGVVQSPRYKIIEKKQPVAFWCNPISGHNTLYWYLQNLGQGPELLIRYENEEAVDDSQLPKDRFSAERLKGVDSTLKIQPAELGDSAVYLCASSSGTSGGADEQFFGPGTRLTVL.

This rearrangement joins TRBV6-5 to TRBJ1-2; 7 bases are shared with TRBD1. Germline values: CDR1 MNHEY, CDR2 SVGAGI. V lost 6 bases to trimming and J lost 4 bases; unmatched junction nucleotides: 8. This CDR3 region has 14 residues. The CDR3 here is CASRPTGSTYGYTF. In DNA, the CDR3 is TGTGCCAGCAGACCGACAGGGAGTACCTATGGCTACACCTTC.

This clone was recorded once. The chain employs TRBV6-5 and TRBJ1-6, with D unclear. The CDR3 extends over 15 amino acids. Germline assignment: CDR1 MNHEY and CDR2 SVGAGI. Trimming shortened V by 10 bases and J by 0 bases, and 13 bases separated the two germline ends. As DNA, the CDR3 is TGTGCCATCGGAAAGGGAGGCTCCTATAATTCACCCCTCCACTTT. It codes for CAIGKGGSYNSPLHF.

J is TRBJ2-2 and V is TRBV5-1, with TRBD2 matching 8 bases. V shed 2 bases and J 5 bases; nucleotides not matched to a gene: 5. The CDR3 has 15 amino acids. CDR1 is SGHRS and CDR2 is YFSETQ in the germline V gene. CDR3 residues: CASSLGASGTGELFF. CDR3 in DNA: TGCGCCAGCAGCTTAGGGGCTAGCGGGACCGGGGAGCTGTTTTTT.

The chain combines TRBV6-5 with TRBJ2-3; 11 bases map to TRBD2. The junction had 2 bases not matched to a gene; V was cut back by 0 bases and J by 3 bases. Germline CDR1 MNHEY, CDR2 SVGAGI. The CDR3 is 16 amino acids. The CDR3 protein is CASSYSGTSGTDTQYF. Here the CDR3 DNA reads TGTGCCAGCAGTTACTCCGGGACTAGCGGTACAGATACGCAGTATTTT.

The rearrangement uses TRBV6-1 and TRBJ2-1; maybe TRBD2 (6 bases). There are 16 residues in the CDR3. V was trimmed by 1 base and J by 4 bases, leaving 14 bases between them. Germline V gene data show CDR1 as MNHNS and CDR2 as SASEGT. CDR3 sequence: CASSEVMAGWYNEQFF. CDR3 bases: TGTGCCAGCAGTGAAGTAATGGCGGGGTGGTACAATGAGCAGTTCTTC.

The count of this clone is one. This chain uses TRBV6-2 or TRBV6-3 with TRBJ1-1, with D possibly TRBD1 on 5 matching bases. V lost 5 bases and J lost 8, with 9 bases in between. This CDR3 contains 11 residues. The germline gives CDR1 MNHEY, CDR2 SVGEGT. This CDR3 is CASSRGPEAFF. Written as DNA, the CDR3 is TGTGCCAGCAGTAGGGGTCCCGAAGCTTTCTTT.